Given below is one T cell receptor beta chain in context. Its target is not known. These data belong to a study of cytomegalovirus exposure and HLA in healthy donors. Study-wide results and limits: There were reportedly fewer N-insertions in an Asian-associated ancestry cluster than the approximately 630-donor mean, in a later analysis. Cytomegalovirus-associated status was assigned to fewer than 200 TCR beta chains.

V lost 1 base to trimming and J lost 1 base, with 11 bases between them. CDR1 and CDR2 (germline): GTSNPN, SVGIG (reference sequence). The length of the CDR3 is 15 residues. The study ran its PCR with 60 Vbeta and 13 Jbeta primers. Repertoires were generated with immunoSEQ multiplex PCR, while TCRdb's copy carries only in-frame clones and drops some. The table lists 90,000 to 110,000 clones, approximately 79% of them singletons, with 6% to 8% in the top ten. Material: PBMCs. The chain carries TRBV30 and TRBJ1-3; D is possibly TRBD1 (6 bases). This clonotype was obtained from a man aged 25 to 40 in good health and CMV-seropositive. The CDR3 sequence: CAWSDRAWSGNTIYF. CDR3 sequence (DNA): TGTGCCTGGAGTGACAGGGCCTGGTCTGGAAACACCATATATTTT. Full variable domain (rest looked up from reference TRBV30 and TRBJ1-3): SQTIHQWPATLVQPVGSPLSLECTVEGTSNPNLYWYRQAAGRGLQLLFYSVGIGQISSEVPQNLSASRPQDRQFILSSKKLLLSDSGFYLCAWSDRAWSGNTIYFGEGSWLTVV.